The 2 T cell receptor beta chains below all came from one sample that was sequenced in a study of blood T cell repertoires in COVID-19. The protocol was immunoSEQ multiplex PCR, while the TCRdb copy is restricted to in-frame clones and leaves out a portion. The sample has 250,000 or so clones; over 70% are singletons. Sequencing was performed on peripheral blood. The source of these receptors is a woman over 75 with acute or convalescent COVID-19.

The table lists this clone with a few counts. The chain uses TRBV30 and TRBJ2-1; TRBD2 aligns across 11 bases. The length of the CDR3 is 14 residues. Looked up from germline, CDR1 is GTSNPN and CDR2 is SVGIG (reference sequence). The J segment lost 7 bases and the V segment lost 0 bases, leaving 2 bases of the junction unmatched. CDR3 sequence: CAWSVLAGVNEQFF. The CDR3 DNA follows: TGTGCCTGGAGTGTACTAGCGGGAGTGAATGAGCAGTTCTTC.

The chain uses TRBV29-1 and TRBJ1-3; TRBD1 might be the D (5 bases). Trimming pared 6 bases from V and 0 bases from J, leaving 9 bases between. The CDR3 loop spans 13 amino acids. CDR1 is SQVTM and CDR2 is ANQGSEA in the germline V gene. CDR3 DNA: TGCAGCGTACAGGCGAACTCTGGAAACACCATATATTTT. It specifies CSVQANSGNTIYF.